These 28 T cell receptor beta chains were sequenced from one sample in a study of T-cell reconstitution after alpha-beta-depleted transplantation in children. The library targeted TCRbeta and was prepared with unique molecular identifiers. TCRdb re-derived calls from the PCR reads in MiXCR, one entry per CDR3 protein. The sample lists nearly 20,000 distinct CDR3 sequences, 10% to 15% occurring once. Sequences were derived from PBMCs, mostly from graft donor cells, sampled 60 days after TCRalphabeta/CD19-depleted stem cell transplant. The receptors come from a female patient between 2 and 10 years old who had a stem cell transplant for congenital amegakaryocytic thrombocytopenia, so the T cells may come from the graft donor.

The chain joins TRBV5-1 to TRBJ1-1, with no clear D. Trimming took off 5 bases at V and 4 bases at J, with 12 bases between the two ends. From germline, CDR1 is SGHRS and CDR2 YFSETQ. The CDR3 extends over 13 amino acids. The DNA for the CDR3 is TGCGCCAGCAGTATTAGATTCCTCACTGAAGCTTTCTTT. It is translated as CASSIRFLTEAFF.

In its sample, this clonotype was seen many times. V is TRBV7-8 and J is TRBJ2-1; no clear D. Germline V gives CDR1 SGHVS, CDR2 FQNEAQ. The ends were cut back, 1 base at V and 4 bases at J, with 5 bases in the middle. CDR3 length equals 13 residues. The CDR3 bases are TGTGCCAGCAGCTTAGTCCGGTACAATGAGCAGTTCTTC. Translated: CASSLVRYNEQFF.

This clonotype was counted many times. V usage is TRBV5-1 and J usage is TRBJ2-7; 8 bases map to TRBD1. The germline gives CDR1 SGHRS, CDR2 YFSETQ. The CDR3 sequence is 14 residues long. V trimming: 4 bases; J trimming: 3 bases; junction bases outside the gene matches: 6. CDR3 in amino acids: CASSLDREVYEQYF. Here the CDR3 DNA reads TGCGCCAGCAGCCTGGACAGGGAGGTCTACGAGCAGTACTTC. The whole variable domain, remainder taken from reference TRBV5-1 and TRBJ2-7, is KAGVTQTPRYLIKTRGQQVTLSCSPISGHRSVSWYQQTPGQGLQFLFEYFSETQRNKGNFPGRFSGRQFSNSRSEMNVSTLELGDSALYLCASSLDREVYEQYFGPGTRLTVT.

In this sample, this clonotype turned up many times. V and J are TRBV7-9 and TRBJ2-2; unclear D gene. CDR1 and CDR2 (germline): SEHNR, FQNEAQ (reference sequence). The CDR3 runs to 12 residues. Trimming removed 8 bases from V and 4 bases from J, with 8 bases in between. CDR3 sequence (DNA): TGTGCCAGCGGCATCTTCACCGGGGAGCTGTTTTTT. Its protein is CASGIFTGELFF. Full variable domain (rest looked up from reference TRBV7-9 and TRBJ2-2): DTGVSQNPRHKITKRGQNVTFRCDPISEHNRLYWYRQTLGQGPEFLTYFQNEAQLEKSRLLSDRFSAERPKGSFSTLEIQRTEQGDSAMYLCASGIFTGELFFGEGSRLTVL.

This clonotype showed up many times. V usage is TRBV3-1 and J usage is TRBJ2-1, with a weak D call TRBD1 (5 bases). The CDR3 has 15 residues. Per germline, CDR1 LGHDT and CDR2 YNNKEL (reference sequence). V lost 4 bases and J lost 8, with 18 bases in between. This CDR3 is CASSPVWGGFHEQFF. The CDR3 nucleotides are TGTGCCAGCAGCCCCGTCTGGGGCGGTTTCCATGAGCAGTTCTTC.

This clonotype was counted ten times or more. The chain combines TRBV7-9 with TRBJ1-6; no firm D call. V shed 3 bases and J shed 4 bases, with 7 bases lying between them. This CDR3 contains 14 residues. The germline V gene has CDR1 SEHNR and CDR2 FQNEAQ (reference sequence). CDR3 nucleotides: TGTGCCAGCAGCTTGGAACAGTATAATTCACCCCTCCACTTT. Translating it yields CASSLEQYNSPLHF.

The table lists this clonotype with many counts. V is TRBV12-3 or TRBV12-4 and J is TRBJ1-5, with D tentatively TRBD1 (5 bases). This CDR3 region has 14 residues. V lost 5 bases to trimming and J lost 9 bases, with 17 bases between them. The CDR3 DNA sequence: TGTGCCAGCAGTCAAGACAGTGGGTGGGCGCCCCAGCATTTT. This codes for CASSQDSGWAPQHF.

This clonotype was seen at least ten times. V usage is TRBV20-1 and J usage is TRBJ1-1; TRBD1 matches 9 bases. J gave up 5 bases and V 0 bases, and 4 bases lay outside the gene matches. CDR1 is DFQATT and CDR2 is SNEGSKA in the germline V gene (reference sequence). The CDR3 totals 14 residues. The chain's CDR3 is CSARDGTGWTEAFF. The CDR3, as DNA: TGCAGTGCTAGAGACGGGACAGGGTGGACTGAAGCTTTCTTT.

This clonotype has ten or more counts. CDR3 loop: CASSFRDRGEKLFF. DNA for the CDR3: TGTGCCAGCAGTTTCAGGGACAGGGGAGAAAAACTGTTTTTT. V usage is TRBV28 and J usage is TRBJ1-4; 10 positions agree with TRBD1. The CDR3 has 14 amino acids. The germline gives CDR1 MDHEN, CDR2 SYDVKM. Trimming cost V 3 bases and J 8 bases; bases outside gene matches: 3.

Remarks on this clonotype: This may be a read error: a much more frequent sequence differs by one nucleotide. The DNA of the CDR3 is TGCAGCGCTGTCTCCGGGAGCTCCTACAATGAGCAGTTCTTC. Amino acid sequence: CSAVSGSSYNEQFF. V is TRBV29-1 and J is TRBJ2-1, with a weak D call TRBD2 (6 bases). Germline lookup yields CDR1 SQVTM and CDR2 ANQGSEA. The CDR3 sequence is 14 residues long. Trimming removed 7 bases at V and 0 bases at J, with 13 bases between.

This clonotype was recorded many times. The chain uses TRBV11-1 and TRBJ2-5; 13 bases match TRBD2. Losses at the gene ends were 0 bases for V and 4 bases for J; bases not matched to a gene: 11. Germline V gene data show CDR1 as SGHAT and CDR2 as FQDESV (reference sequence). CDR3 length: 19 amino acids. In DNA, the CDR3 is TGTGCCAGCAGCTTAGCCCTGGGTTGGACTAGCGGGAGTCGAGAGACCCAGTACTTC. Its translation: CASSLALGWTSGSRETQYF.

This clonotype has at least ten counts. The chain joins TRBV5-1 to TRBJ2-2, with D possibly being TRBD2 (6 bases). This CDR3 is 15 amino acids long. Germline lookup yields CDR1 SGHRS and CDR2 YFSETQ. V gave up 5 bases and J gave up 0 bases, with 11 bases separating them. In DNA form, the CDR3 reads TGCGCCAGCAGGGGTAGCGGCGCGAACACCGGGGAGCTGTTTTTT. Translation gives CASRGSGANTGELFF.

This clonotype was detected many times. The rearrangement joins TRBV20-1 to TRBJ2-7, with D possibly matching TRBD1 (6 bases). V was pared by 6 bases and J by 1 base, with 13 bases between. There are 13 residues in the CDR3. CDR1 DFQATT and CDR2 SNEGSKA come from the germline V gene (reference sequence). CDR3 residues: CSARQESSYEQYF. The CDR3 DNA reads as TGCAGTGCCCGACAGGAATCTTCCTACGAGCAGTACTTC.

This clonotype was detected many times. This rearrangement joins TRBV10-3 to TRBJ1-4; D is undetermined. The CDR3 consists of 15 residues. Germline V gene data show CDR1 as ENHRY and CDR2 as SYGVKD. The germline V and J ends were trimmed by 10 bases and 6 bases, with 21 bases remaining between them. The DNA of the CDR3 is TGTGCCACCTCGAGCGATCGGGTTGGCGATGAAAAACTGTTTTTT. As protein: CATSSDRVGDEKLFF.

The genes are TRBV12-3 or TRBV12-4 and TRBJ2-1; the D call may be TRBD1 or TRBD2 (5 bases each). This CDR3 comprises 19 residues. The V end was cut by 11 bases, the J end by 5 bases, with 34 bases between. The CDR3 DNA follows: TGTGCCTTCAGTTTCCCACGGATTTTTAGGTGGGACCCCCACAATGAGCAGTTCTTC. This encodes CAFSFPRIFRWDPHNEQFF.

This clonotype showed up many times. The chain couples TRBV11-2 to TRBJ2-2; 8 nucleotides match TRBD1. The CDR3 has 13 amino acids. The V segment lost 5 bases and the J segment 9 bases; nucleotides outside the gene matches: 5. From germline, CDR1 is SGHAT and CDR2 FQNNGV. CDR3 in amino acids: CASSQDRARELFF. CDR3 sequence (DNA): TGTGCCAGCAGCCAGGACAGGGCACGGGAGCTGTTTTTT.

Many counts were recorded for this clonotype. The chain carries TRBV12-3 or TRBV12-4 and TRBJ2-3; 11 nucleotides line up with TRBD2. The CDR3 has 15 amino acids. V lost 5 bases and J lost 2; bases outside the gene matches: 3. This CDR3 reads CASSRLAGHTDTQYF. Written as DNA, the CDR3 is TGTGCCAGCAGTCGACTAGCGGGACACACAGATACGCAGTATTTT.

This clonotype showed up many times. The chain couples TRBV20-1 to TRBJ2-7; D is tentatively TRBD1 or TRBD2 (5 bases each). The CDR3 consists of 12 residues. Germline V CDR1 and CDR2: DFQATT, SNEGSKA (reference sequence). V lost 5 bases and J 3 bases, leaving 11 bases between the germline ends. The CDR3: CSAERGFYEQYF. The CDR3 bases are TGCAGTGCTGAGAGGGGATTCTACGAGCAGTACTTC.

This clonotype was counted at least ten times. The junction departs from the called germline gene at one end, perhaps through a read error. V is TRBV6-1 and J is TRBJ1-1; D is possibly TRBD1 (6 bases). The CDR3 totals 17 residues. The germline gives CDR1 MNHNS, CDR2 SASEGT. The CDR3 coding sequence is TGTGCCAGCAGTCAAGCCCCCCTTTGGGGGGGCGGAGGGGGAGCTTTCTTT. Its protein is CASSQAPLWGGGGGAFF.

With respect to this clonotype: The junction and the germline gene differ at one end; a read error may be behind it. The gene calls are TRBV28 and TRBJ2-2, with D perhaps matching TRBD2 (6 bases). This CDR3 spans 14 amino acids. CDR1 and CDR2 from the germline V gene are MDHEN and SYDVKM. The CDR3 DNA reads as TGTGCCATGGGCCCGGGACTGCTCTGCGGGGCGCTGTTTTTT. Translating it yields CAMGPGLLCGALFF.

This clonotype has a count of ten or more. The chain recombines TRBV20-1 with TRBJ2-4, with D perhaps matching TRBD1 or TRBD2 (5 bases each). The CDR3 extends over 9 amino acids. V lost 7 bases, J lost 9 bases, and 7 bases lay in between. Per the germline V gene, CDR1 is DFQATT and CDR2 is SNEGSKA (reference sequence). In DNA, the CDR3 is TGCAGTGGGGGGAGCATTCAGTACTTC. This sequence encodes CSGGSIQYF.

At least ten counts were recorded for this clonotype. The V and J genes are TRBV5-6 and TRBJ2-7; 8 bases line up with TRBD2. CDR3 length: 14 residues. The germline V gene has CDR1 SGHDT and CDR2 YYEEEE. The junction had 4 bases not matched to a gene; V was cut back by 5 bases and J by 0 bases. CDR3 in DNA: TGTGCCAGCAGGAGAACTAGCGGCTCCTACGAGCAGTACTTC. Translation: CASRRTSGSYEQYF.

Relative to its sample, this clonotype is medium-sized. The chain couples TRBV29-1 to TRBJ2-5, with D unresolved. This CDR3 has 13 amino acids. Germline V gives CDR1 SQVTM, CDR2 ANQGSEA. V dropped 4 bases and J dropped 1 base, with 10 bases sitting between them. The CDR3 nucleotides read TGCAGCGTTGGCCAGTCCCCCCAAGAGACCCAGTACTTC. It specifies CSVGQSPQETQYF.

This clonotype was seen a few times. V and J are TRBV11-2 and TRBJ1-3; 9 bases agree with TRBD1. The CDR3 extends over 17 amino acids. Looked up from germline, CDR1 is SGHAT and CDR2 is FQNNGV. The junction had 4 bases not matched to a gene; V was cut back by 1 base and J by 0 bases. The CDR3 nucleotides are TGTGCCAGCAGCTTAGGGGACAGGGTAATCTCTGGAAACACCATATATTTT. Protein product: CASSLGDRVISGNTIYF.

This clonotype was seen at least ten times. The chain joins TRBV30 to TRBJ1-5; D unresolved. V dropped 4 bases and J dropped 4 bases, with 14 bases sitting between them. CDR1 and CDR2 from the germline V gene are GTSNPN and SVGIG (reference sequence). The CDR3 contains 14 residues. The CDR3 sequence: CAWTTRLSNQPQHF. The CDR3 DNA follows: TGTGCCTGGACTACCAGGCTGAGTAATCAGCCCCAGCATTTT.

This clonotype occurred many times. This chain connects TRBV20-1 to TRBJ2-3; TRBD2 agrees at 13 bases. The CDR3 consists of 15 residues. Germline V gene lookup returns CDR1 DFQATT and CDR2 SNEGSKA (reference sequence). With 7 bases clipped from V and 6 bases from J, the junction kept 10 bases outside the gene matches. The CDR3 DNA sequence: TGCAGTGTAAAGGGACTAGCGGGATCCCCGGATACGCAGTATTTT. Its protein product is CSVKGLAGSPDTQYF.

This clonotype was recorded many times. The chain uses TRBV20-1 and TRBJ2-5; D remains ambiguous. The germline V gene has CDR1 DFQATT and CDR2 SNEGSKA (reference sequence). The CDR3 runs to 13 residues. Deletions cut 2 bases from V and 0 bases from J, with 7 bases between. Written as DNA, the CDR3 is TGCAGTGCTAGAACTCCGTACCAAGAGACCCAGTACTTC. The encoded protein is CSARTPYQETQYF.

This clonotype appeared a few times. This chain connects TRBV14 to TRBJ2-7; the D gene is possibly TRBD1 (7 bases). Germline CDR1 reads SGHDN; CDR2 reads FVKESK. Deletions cut 6 bases from V and 5 bases from J, with 17 bases between. The length of the CDR3 is 14 residues. CDR3 amino acids: CASSRIRGVNEQYF. CDR3 DNA: TGTGCCAGCAGTCGAATCAGGGGGGTTAACGAGCAGTACTTC. The complete variable domain, with remaining parts taken from reference TRBV14 and TRBJ2-7, reads EAGVTQFPSHSVIEKGQTVTLRCDPISGHDNLYWYRRVMGKEIKFLLHFVKESKQDESGMPNNRFLAERTGGTYSTLKVQPAELEDSGVYFCASSRIRGVNEQYFGPGTRLTVT.